Described below is a single T cell receptor (beta chain) sequence and its context. The record originates from a study of T cell changes during pregnancy in multiple sclerosis. Assay used: immunoSEQ multiplex PCR; TCRdb lists only in-frame clones, some missing. The sample consists of some 100,000 clones, more than 80% of them appearing once. Germline V gene sequence: CDR1 SGHRS, CDR2 YFSETQ. V lost 3 bases and J 5 bases, leaving 11 bases between the germline ends. This CDR3 contains 13 residues. This sample comprised peripheral blood, obtained in the second trimester of pregnancy. V and J are TRBV5-1 and TRBJ1-1; no clear D. The TCR comes from a female donor with multiple sclerosis, enrolled in a pregnancy study. CDR3 sequence: CASSSSTTTEAFF. The DNA for the CDR3 is TGCGCCAGCAGCTCCTCGACAACAACTGAAGCTTTCTTT.